This note documents a single T cell receptor (beta chain) sequence. The data were obtained in a study of T cell changes during pregnancy in multiple sclerosis. The CDR3 runs to 14 residues. CDR1 is GTSNPN and CDR2 is SVGIG in the germline V gene (reference sequence). J gave up 2 bases and V 1 base, and 4 bases lay outside the gene matches. TCRdb's table, derived via immunoSEQ multiplex PCR, lists solely in-frame clones and lacks some. The sample has tens of thousands of clones, roughly 91% seen once. This sample comprised CD4+ T cells from peripheral blood mononuclear cells, obtained after pregnancy. This receptor was taken from a female donor with multiple sclerosis, enrolled in a pregnancy study. The chain employs TRBV30 and TRBJ2-7, with TRBD1 identical over 8 bases. This CDR3 is CAWSGGQGTYEQYF. The CDR3 region has the DNA TGTGCCTGGAGTGGAGGACAGGGTACCTACGAGCAGTACTTC.